Listed below are T cell receptor beta chains from one sample, sequenced in a study of T cell responses to AZD1222 COVID-19 vaccine. Some clones are missing from TCRdb's copy, which holds only in-frame ones; the method was immunoSEQ multiplex PCR. The sample yields about 110,000 clones, around 90% seen once. Sequencing was performed on peripheral blood, taken on day 0 of MenACWY control vaccination. The receptors come from an adult in good health. Both conserved end residues are part of each CDR3. The D gene is left open where the match is weak. A row's size may be missing; if present it is once, few, many or a size class.

J	size	V	D	CDR3	DNA
TRBJ2-1	-	TRBV6-4	-	CASSDPGRSYNEQFF	TGTGCCAGCAGTGACCCGGGGCGCTCCTACAATGAGCAGTTCTTC
TRBJ1-2	-	TRBV7-6	-	CASSSPGQGSYGYTF	TGTGCCAGCAGCTCCCCCGGTCAGGGAAGCTATGGCTACACCTTC
TRBJ2-7	-	TRBV18	-	CASSPGSEQYF	TGTGCCAGCTCACCTGGGTCCGAGCAGTACTTC
TRBJ1-4	-	TRBV19	-	CASSIAASPREKLFF	TGTGCCAGTAGTATAGCGGCCAGTCCCCGTGAAAAACTGTTTTTT
TRBJ2-7	once	TRBV18	-	CASSPDNYEQYF	TGTGCCAGCTCACCGGATAACTACGAGCAGTACTTC
TRBJ1-1	-	TRBV19	-	CASSPGGGLGAFF	TGTGCCAGTAGCCCCGGTGGGGGCTTGGGAGCTTTCTTT
TRBJ2-1	-	TRBV7-3	-	CASSSNSYNEQFF	TGTGCCAGCAGCTCAAACTCCTACAATGAGCAGTTCTTC
TRBJ1-2	once	TRBV6-6	-	CASSYNPQEDGYTF	TGTGCCAGCAGTTACAACCCTCAGGAAGATGGCTACACCTTC
TRBJ1-4	-	TRBV6-4	-	CASAMDGGEKLFF	TGTGCCAGCGCGATGGACGGAGGAGAAAAACTGTTTTTT
TRBJ2-7	-	TRBV15	TRBD2	CATSSLSGRERYEQYF	TGTGCCACCAGCAGCCTAAGTGGGAGGGAACGCTACGAGCAGTACTTC
TRBJ2-1	-	TRBV27	TRBD2	CASSPLAGTNEQFF	TGTGCCAGCAGTCCCTTAGCGGGGACCAATGAGCAGTTCTTC
TRBJ2-1	-	TRBV5-1	-	CASSGTGYNEQFF	TGCGCCAGCAGCGGCACAGGTTACAATGAGCAGTTCTTC
TRBJ1-1	-	TRBV27	-	CASSLSRDGLWNTEAFF	TGTGCCAGCAGTTTATCCCGAGACGGTCTATGGAACACTGAAGCTTTCTTT
TRBJ2-1	-	TRBV7-2	TRBD2	CASSSYQREGEQFF	TGTGCCAGCAGTTCCTACCAGCGGGAGGGGGAGCAGTTCTTC
TRBJ2-2	-	TRBV28	-	CASSPPGGFLAGELFF	TGTGCCAGCAGTCCCCCAGGCGGGTTCTTGGCCGGGGAGCTGTTTTTT
TRBJ1-1	-	TRBV7-2	-	CASSLAHQGTEAFF	TGTGCCAGCAGCTTAGCACATCAAGGGACTGAAGCTTTCTTT
TRBJ2-2	-	TRBV29-1	TRBD1	CSVLATGPGELFF	TGCAGCGTTCTGGCGACAGGGCCCGGGGAGCTGTTTTTT
TRBJ1-2	-	TRBV18	-	CASSPPEGILGYTF	TGTGCCAGCTCACCACCGGAGGGCATACTTGGCTACACCTTC